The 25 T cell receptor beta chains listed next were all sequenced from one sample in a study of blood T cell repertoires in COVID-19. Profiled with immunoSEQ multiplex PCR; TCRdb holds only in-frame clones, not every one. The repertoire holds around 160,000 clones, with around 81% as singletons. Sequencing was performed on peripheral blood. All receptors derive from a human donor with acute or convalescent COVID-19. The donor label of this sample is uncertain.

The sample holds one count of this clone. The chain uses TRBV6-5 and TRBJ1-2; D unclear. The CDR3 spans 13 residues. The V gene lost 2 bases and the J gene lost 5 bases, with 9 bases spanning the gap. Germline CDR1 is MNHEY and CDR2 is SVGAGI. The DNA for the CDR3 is TGTGCCAGCAGTTACAAATTGGCTTATGGCTACACCTTC. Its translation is CASSYKLAYGYTF.

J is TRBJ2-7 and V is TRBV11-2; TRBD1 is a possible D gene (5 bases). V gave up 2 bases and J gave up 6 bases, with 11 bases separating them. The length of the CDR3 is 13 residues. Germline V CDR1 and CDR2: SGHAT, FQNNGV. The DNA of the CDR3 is TGTGCCAGCAGCTTATCCAGGGTAGGCGAGCAGTACGTC. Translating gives CASSLSRVGEQYV.

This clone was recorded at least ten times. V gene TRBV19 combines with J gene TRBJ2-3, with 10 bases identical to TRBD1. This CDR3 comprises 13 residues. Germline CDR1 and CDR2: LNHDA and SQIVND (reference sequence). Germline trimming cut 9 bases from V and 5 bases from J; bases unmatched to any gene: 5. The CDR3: CASPGTGEDTQYF. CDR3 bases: TGTGCCAGCCCCGGGACAGGGGAAGATACGCAGTATTTT.

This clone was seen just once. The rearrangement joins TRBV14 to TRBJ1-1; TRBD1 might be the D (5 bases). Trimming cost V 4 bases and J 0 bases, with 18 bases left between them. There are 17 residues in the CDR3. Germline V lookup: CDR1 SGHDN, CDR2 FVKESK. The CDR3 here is CASSRATLGPMNTEAFF. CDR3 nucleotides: TGTGCCAGCAGCCGAGCCACCTTGGGGCCCATGAACACTGAAGCTTTCTTT.

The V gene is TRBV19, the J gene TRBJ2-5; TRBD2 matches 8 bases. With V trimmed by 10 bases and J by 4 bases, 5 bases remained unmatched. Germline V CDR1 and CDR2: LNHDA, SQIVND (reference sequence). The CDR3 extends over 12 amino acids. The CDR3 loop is CATRGDRETQYF. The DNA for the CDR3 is TGTGCCACGCGGGGGGATAGAGAGACCCAGTACTTC. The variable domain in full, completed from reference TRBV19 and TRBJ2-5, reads DGGITQSPKYLFRKEGQNVTLSCEQNLNHDAMYWYRQDPGQGLRLIYYSQIVNDFQKGDIAEGYSVSREKKESFPLTVTSAQKNPTAFYLCATRGDRETQYFGPGTRLLVL.

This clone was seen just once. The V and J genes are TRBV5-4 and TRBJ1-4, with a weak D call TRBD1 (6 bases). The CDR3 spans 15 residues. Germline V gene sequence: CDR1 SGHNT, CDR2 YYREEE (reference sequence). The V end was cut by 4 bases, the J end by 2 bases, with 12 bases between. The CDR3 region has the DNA TGTGCCAGCAGCCGATCTGACAGGACTAATGAAAAACTGTTTTTT. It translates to CASSRSDRTNEKLFF. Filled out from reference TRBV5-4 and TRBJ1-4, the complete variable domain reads ETGVTQSPTHLIKTRGQQVTLRCSSQSGHNTVSWYQQALGQGPQFIFQYYREEENGRGNFPPRFSGLQFPNYSSELNVNALELDDSALYLCASSRSDRTNEKLFFGSGTQLSVL.

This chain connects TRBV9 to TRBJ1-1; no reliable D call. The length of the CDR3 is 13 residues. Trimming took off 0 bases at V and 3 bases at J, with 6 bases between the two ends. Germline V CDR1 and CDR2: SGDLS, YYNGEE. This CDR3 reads CASSVGLYTEAFF. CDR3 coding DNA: TGTGCCAGCAGCGTAGGACTTTACACTGAAGCTTTCTTT.

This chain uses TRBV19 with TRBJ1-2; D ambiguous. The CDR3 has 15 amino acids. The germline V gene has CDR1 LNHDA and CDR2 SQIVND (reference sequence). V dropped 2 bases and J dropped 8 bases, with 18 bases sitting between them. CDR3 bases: TGTGCCAGTAGTATATCGAGCGGACTCACTATAGGCTACACCTTC. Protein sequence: CASSISSGLTIGYTF. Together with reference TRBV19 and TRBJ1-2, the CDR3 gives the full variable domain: DGGITQSPKYLFRKEGQNVTLSCEQNLNHDAMYWYRQDPGQGLRLIYYSQIVNDFQKGDIAEGYSVSREKKESFPLTVTSAQKNPTAFYLCASSISSGLTIGYTFGSGTRLTVV.

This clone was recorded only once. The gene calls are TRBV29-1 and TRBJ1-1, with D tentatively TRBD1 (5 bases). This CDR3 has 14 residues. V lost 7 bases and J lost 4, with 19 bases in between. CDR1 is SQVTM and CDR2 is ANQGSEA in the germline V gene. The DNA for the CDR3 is TGCAGCGCCCTCTTGGGGGGGGAAGGCACTGAAGCTTTCTTT. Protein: CSALLGGEGTEAFF.

DNA of the CDR3: TGTGCCAGCAGCGTAGCTCCGGTGAACACTGAAGCTTTCTTT. Protein: CASSVAPVNTEAFF. The rearrangement links TRBV9 to TRBJ1-1; D gene uncertain. The CDR3 is made up of 14 amino acids. Germline assignment: CDR1 SGDLS and CDR2 YYNGEE. Trimming stripped 0 bases from V and 0 bases from J, with 6 bases between.

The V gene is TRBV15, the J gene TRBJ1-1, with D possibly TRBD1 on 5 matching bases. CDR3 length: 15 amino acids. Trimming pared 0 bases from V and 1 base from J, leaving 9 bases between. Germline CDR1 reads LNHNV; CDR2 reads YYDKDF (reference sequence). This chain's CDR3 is CATSRESTANTEAFF. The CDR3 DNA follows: TGTGCCACCAGCAGAGAGTCGACAGCGAACACTGAAGCTTTCTTT.

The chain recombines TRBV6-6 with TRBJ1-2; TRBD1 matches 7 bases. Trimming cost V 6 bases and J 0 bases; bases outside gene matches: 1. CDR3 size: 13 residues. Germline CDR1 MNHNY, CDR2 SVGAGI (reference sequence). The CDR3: CASSGQANYGYTF. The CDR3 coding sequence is TGTGCCAGCAGCGGACAGGCTAACTATGGCTACACCTTC.

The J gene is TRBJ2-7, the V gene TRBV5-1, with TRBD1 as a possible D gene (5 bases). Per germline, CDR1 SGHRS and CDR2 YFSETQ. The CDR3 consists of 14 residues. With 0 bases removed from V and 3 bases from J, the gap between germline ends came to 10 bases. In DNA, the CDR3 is TGCGCCAGCAGCTTGGGTTGGGGCAGCTACGAGCAGTACGTC. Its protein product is CASSLGWGSYEQYV.

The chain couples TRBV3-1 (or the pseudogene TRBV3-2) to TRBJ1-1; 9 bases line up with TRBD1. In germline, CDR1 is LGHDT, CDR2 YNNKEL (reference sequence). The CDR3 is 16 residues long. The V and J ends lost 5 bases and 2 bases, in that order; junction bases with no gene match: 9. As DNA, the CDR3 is TGTGCCAGCAGCGGCCGGGACAGGGCACGAAACACTGAAGCTTTCTTT. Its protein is CASSGRDRARNTEAFF.

CDR3 sequence (DNA): TGTGCCATCAGTCTCCGGGACAGGGATACTGAAGCTTTCTTT. Amino acid sequence: CAISLRDRDTEAFF. J is TRBJ1-1 and V is TRBV10-3; 9 nucleotides agree with TRBD1. Looked up from germline, CDR1 is ENHRY and CDR2 is SYGVKD. The CDR3 sequence is 14 residues long. J gave up 5 bases and V 5 bases, and 6 bases lay outside the gene matches.

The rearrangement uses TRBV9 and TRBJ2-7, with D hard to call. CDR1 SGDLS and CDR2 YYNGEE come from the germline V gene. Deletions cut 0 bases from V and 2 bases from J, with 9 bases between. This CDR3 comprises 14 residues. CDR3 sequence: CASSVGVRPYEQYF. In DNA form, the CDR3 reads TGTGCCAGCAGCGTAGGAGTGAGGCCCTACGAGCAGTACTTC.

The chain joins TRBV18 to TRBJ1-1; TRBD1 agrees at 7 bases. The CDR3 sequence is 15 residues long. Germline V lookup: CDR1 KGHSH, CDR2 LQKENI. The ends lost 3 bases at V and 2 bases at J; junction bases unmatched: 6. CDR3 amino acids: CASSPPGGANTEAFF. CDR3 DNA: TGTGCCAGCTCACCCCCAGGGGGAGCAAACACTGAAGCTTTCTTT.

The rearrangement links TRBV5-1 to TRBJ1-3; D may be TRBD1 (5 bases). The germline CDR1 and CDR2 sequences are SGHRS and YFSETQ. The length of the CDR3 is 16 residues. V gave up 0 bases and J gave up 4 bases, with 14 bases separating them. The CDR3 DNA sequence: TGCGCCAGCAGCTTGGAAGGGGACTTTTCGGGAAACACCATATATTTT. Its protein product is CASSLEGDFSGNTIYF. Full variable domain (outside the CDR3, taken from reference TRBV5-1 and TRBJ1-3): KAGVTQTPRYLIKTRGQQVTLSCSPISGHRSVSWYQQTPGQGLQFLFEYFSETQRNKGNFPGRFSGRQFSNSRSEMNVSTLELGDSALYLCASSLEGDFSGNTIYFGEGSWLTVV.

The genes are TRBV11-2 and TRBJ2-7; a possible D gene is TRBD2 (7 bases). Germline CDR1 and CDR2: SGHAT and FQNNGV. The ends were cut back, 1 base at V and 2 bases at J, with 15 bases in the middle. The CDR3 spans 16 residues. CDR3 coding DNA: TGTGCCAGCAGCTTAGTCGGGGGGCGGGAAACCTACGAGCAGTACGTC. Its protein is CASSLVGGRETYEQYV.

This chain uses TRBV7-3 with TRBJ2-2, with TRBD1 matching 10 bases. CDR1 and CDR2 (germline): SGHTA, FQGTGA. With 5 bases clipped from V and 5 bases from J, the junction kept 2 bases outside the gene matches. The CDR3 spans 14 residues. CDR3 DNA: TGTGCCAGCAGCCCGGGACAGGGGACCGGGGAGCTGTTTTTT. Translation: CASSPGQGTGELFF.

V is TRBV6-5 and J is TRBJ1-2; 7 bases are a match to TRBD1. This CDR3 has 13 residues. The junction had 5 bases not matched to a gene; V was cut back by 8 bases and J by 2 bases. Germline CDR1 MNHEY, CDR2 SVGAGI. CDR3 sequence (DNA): TGTGCCAGCGACAGGGATCGGAACTATGGCTACACCTTC. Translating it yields CASDRDRNYGYTF.

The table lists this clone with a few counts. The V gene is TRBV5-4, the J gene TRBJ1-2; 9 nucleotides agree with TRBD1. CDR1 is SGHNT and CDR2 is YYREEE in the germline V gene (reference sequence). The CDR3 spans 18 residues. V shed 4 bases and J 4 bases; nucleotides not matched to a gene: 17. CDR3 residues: CASSTPDRGGWLVYGYTF. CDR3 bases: TGTGCCAGCAGCACCCCGGACAGGGGAGGGTGGTTAGTCTATGGCTACACCTTC.

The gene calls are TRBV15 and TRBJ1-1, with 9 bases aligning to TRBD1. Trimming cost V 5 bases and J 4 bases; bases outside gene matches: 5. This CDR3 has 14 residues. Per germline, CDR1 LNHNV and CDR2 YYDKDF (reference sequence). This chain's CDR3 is CATSPGTGSTEAFF. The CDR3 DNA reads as TGTGCCACCAGCCCCGGGACAGGGAGCACTGAAGCTTTCTTT.

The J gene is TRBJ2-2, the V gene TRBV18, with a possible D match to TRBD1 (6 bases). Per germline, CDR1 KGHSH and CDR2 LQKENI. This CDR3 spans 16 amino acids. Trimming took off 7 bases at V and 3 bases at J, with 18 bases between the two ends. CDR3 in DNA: TGTGCCAGCTATACCGACGACAGGACTTACACCGGGGAGCTGTTTTTT. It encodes CASYTDDRTYTGELFF.

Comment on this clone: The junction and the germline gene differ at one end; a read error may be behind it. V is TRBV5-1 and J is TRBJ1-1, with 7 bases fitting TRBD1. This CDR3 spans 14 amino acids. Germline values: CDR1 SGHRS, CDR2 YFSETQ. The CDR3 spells CASRLGQMNTEAFF. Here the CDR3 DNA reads TGCGCCAGCAGATTGGGACAGATGAACACTGAAGCTTTCTTT.